This TCR beta chain was documented in a study of cytomegalovirus exposure and HLA in healthy donors. About the research overall: The Caucasian-associated ancestry cluster held about 80% of more than 350 genotyped donors.

Study findings and constraints: A later analysis showed HLA-associated TCR beta chains outstripping equally common others in clonal expansion. CMV serostatus was the only recorded immune exposure for donors.

PCR employed 60 Vbeta and 13 Jbeta primers. Libraries were prepared by immunoSEQ multiplex PCR; TCRdb keeps only in-frame clonotypes and omits some of them. The data contain about 130,000 clones, roughly 69% of them seen just once; the ten biggest clones take up 2.9%. This clone appeared a single time. Its antigen is not known. The same CDR3 also results from other DNA sequences found in this sample. The sequence derives from a human donor in good health. Input material: PBMCs.

Written as DNA, the CDR3 is TGTGCCAGCAGCGTAGCGGCGGGGGACCACTACGAGCAGTACTTC. It codes for CASSVAAGDHYEQYF. The V and J genes are TRBV9 and TRBJ2-7, with 7 bases that match TRBD2. CDR3 size: 15 residues. The germline V gene has CDR1 SGDLS and CDR2 YYNGEE. The V and J ends lost 0 bases and 3 bases, in that order; junction bases with no gene match: 6.